Sequencing of this T cell receptor (beta chain) was carried out in a study of blood T cell repertoires in COVID-19. Study-wide background: Whether acute or convalescent, the COVID-19 samples came from the United States, Italy and Spain. From T cells, B-cell-depleted T cells, or PBMCs came the material, which was cDNA or gDNA.

Source study methods: Scientists estimated how many nucleated cells there were by amplifying reference gene primers. Profiled with immunoSEQ multiplex PCR; TCRdb holds only in-frame clones, not every one. Clonal size and the V and J genes are those of that table, whereas D and trimming came from the DNA. The repertoire holds approximately 170,000 clones, with about 80% as singletons. The ends were cut back, 4 bases at V and 1 base at J, with 7 bases in the middle. Germline V CDR1 and CDR2: LGHDT, YNNKEL (reference sequence). This CDR3 region has 14 residues. The material sequenced was peripheral blood. The rearrangement joins TRBV3-1 (or the pseudogene TRBV3-2) to TRBJ2-2, with a possible D match to TRBD1 (6 bases). This sequence was found in a human donor with acute or convalescent COVID-19. The donor label of this sample is uncertain. CDR3 residues: CASSLQGNTGELFF. In DNA, the CDR3 is TGTGCCAGCAGCCTACAGGGGAACACCGGGGAGCTGTTTTTT.